This is a list of T cell receptor beta chains from one sample in a study of human T cells and chemical hapten exposure. TCRdb independently ran MiXCR on the RACE reads; one entry per CDR3 protein. The sample gives about 120,000 distinct CDR3 sequences, roughly 12% of which show up once; approximately 2.8% is in the top ten. The input for sequencing was whole blood, taken in connection with sensitization to the hapten diphenylcyclopropenone (DPC). The source is a woman aged 18-29 years with alopecia areata. Some clones in this sample may be carry-over from other donors' samples. CDR3s include the opening cysteine and the closing phenylalanine or tryptophan. Each record gives: CDR3 length, J gene, D gene, V gene, clone size, CDR3 protein, CDR3 DNA. D genes are given only for firm matches. Some rows mark clone size as missing; the rest say once, few, many or name a class of expanded clone.

20,TRBJ1-3,TRBD1,TRBV7-8,many,CASSLPPTGSVSGSGNTIYF,TGTGCCAGCAGCCTCCCCCCGACAGGGTCGGTCTCGGGCTCTGGAAACACCATATATTTT
14,TRBJ1-1,-,TRBV18,-,CASSPGVPNTEAFF,TGTGCCAGCTCCCCAGGTGTCCCGAACACTGAAGCTTTCTTT
13,TRBJ2-4,TRBD1,TRBV20-1,-,CSADRVGKNIQYF,TGCAGTGCTGACAGGGTCGGCAAAAACATTCAGTACTTC
14,TRBJ2-1,TRBD2,TRBV12-3/TRBV12-4,few,CASRGLAGVNEQFF,TGTGCCAGCAGAGGACTAGCGGGGGTCAATGAGCAGTTCTTC
13,TRBJ2-3,-,TRBV7-2,few,CASSLSSADTQYF,TGTGCCAGCAGCTTGTCCTCGGCAGATACGCAGTATTTT
14,TRBJ2-2,-,TRBV11-2,few,CASSLFGGTGELFF,TGTGCCAGCAGCTTATTCGGGGGCACCGGGGAGCTGTTTTTT
10,TRBJ2-1,-,TRBV29-1,many,CSVEVVEQFF,TGCAGCGTTGAGGTGGTAGAGCAGTTCTTC
14,TRBJ1-1,TRBD1,TRBV28,-,CASSLDQGGTEAFF,TGTGCCAGCAGTTTGGATCAGGGGGGCACTGAAGCTTTCTTT
13,TRBJ2-2,-,TRBV11-2,-,CASSFRATGELFF,TGTGCCAGCAGCTTCAGGGCCACCGGGGAGCTGTTTTTT
16,TRBJ2-1,TRBD2,TRBV4-2,-,CASSQDPLTSGGVVFF,TGTGCCAGCAGCCAAGATCCCTTGACTAGCGGGGGGGTAGTGTTCTTC
13,TRBJ2-7,-,TRBV12-3/TRBV12-4,many,CASSLRQSYEQYF,TGTGCCAGCAGTTTGAGACAGTCCTACGAGCAGTACTTC
16,TRBJ1-5,-,TRBV12-3/TRBV12-4,many,CASTLGGRGGNQPQHF,TGTGCCAGCACCCTGGGGGGCCGGGGAGGCAATCAGCCCCAGCATTTT
13,TRBJ2-7,-,TRBV20-1,many,CSVKDRRSYEQYF,TGCAGTGTCAAGGACCGCAGGTCCTACGAGCAGTACTTC
15,TRBJ2-2,-,TRBV11-2,many,CASRRLGGNTGELFF,TGTGCCAGCCGTCGTCTGGGAGGGAACACCGGGGAGCTGTTTTTT
14,TRBJ2-7,-,TRBV10-3,few,CAISGVGSSYEQYF,TGTGCCATCAGTGGAGTCGGAAGCTCCTACGAGCAGTACTTC
16,TRBJ1-3,-,TRBV4-3,few,CASSQVAGEPGNTIYF,TGCGCCAGCAGCCAAGTGGCCGGAGAGCCTGGAAACACCATATATTTT
15,TRBJ2-3,-,TRBV29-1,-,CSVEVRGTVTDTQYF,TGCAGCGTTGAAGTCCGGGGGACAGTCACAGATACGCAGTATTTT
13,TRBJ1-2,-,TRBV28,many,CASSLGLIYGYTF,TGTGCCAGCAGTTTAGGACTGATCTATGGCTACACCTTC
13,TRBJ2-7,TRBD1,TRBV6-6,-,CASNPGQGYEQYF,TGTGCCAGCAACCCGGGACAGGGTTACGAGCAGTACTTC
12,TRBJ1-5,-,TRBV19,-,CASKFRNQPQHF,TGTGCCAGTAAATTTCGCAATCAGCCCCAGCATTTT
14,TRBJ1-2,-,TRBV7-2,-,CASSGIGANYGYTF,TGTGCCAGCAGCGGCATAGGGGCTAACTATGGCTACACCTTC
14,TRBJ1-6,-,TRBV6-6,-,CASSYLGYNSPLHF,TGTGCCAGCAGTTACTTGGGATACAATTCACCCCTCCACTTT
18,TRBJ2-2,TRBD1,TRBV29-1,many,CSVEDWGTGTENTGELFF,TGCAGCGTTGAAGATTGGGGAACCGGGACAGAGAACACCGGGGAGCTGTTTTTT
13,TRBJ2-3,TRBD1,TRBV12-3/TRBV12-4,-,CAGQAGHTDTQYF,TGTGCCGGACAGGCGGGCCACACAGATACGCAGTATTTT
14,TRBJ2-3,TRBD2,TRBV5-1,few,CASSLDPSGGEEYF,TGCGCCAGCAGCTTGGATCCTAGCGGGGGCGAGGAGTATTTT
15,TRBJ1-1,TRBD1,TRBV9,-,CASSVADRVGSEAFF,TGTGCCAGCAGCGTAGCCGACAGGGTAGGGTCTGAAGCTTTCTTT
15,TRBJ2-3,-,TRBV25-1,-,CASSDGRGSTDTQYF,TGTGCCAGCAGTGACGGTCGGGGGAGCACAGATACGCAGTATTTT
14,TRBJ2-5,-,TRBV5-6,-,CASSSQGLYETQYF,TGTGCCAGCAGCTCACAGGGATTGTATGAGACCCAGTACTTC
15,TRBJ2-1,TRBD2,TRBV12-3/TRBV12-4,many,CASSTTSGGALEQFF,TGTGCCAGCAGCACGACTAGCGGGGGGGCCTTAGAGCAGTTCTTC
15,TRBJ2-1,TRBD2,TRBV9,many,CASSPGTSGRSEQFF,TGTGCCAGCAGCCCTGGGACTAGCGGGAGGAGTGAGCAGTTCTTC
13,TRBJ1-1,-,TRBV27,many,CASRVGVGTEAFF,TGTGCCAGCAGGGTGGGGGTGGGCACTGAAGCTTTCTTT
14,TRBJ2-7,-,TRBV5-3,-,CARSLSHPSYEQYF,TGTGCCAGAAGCTTGAGCCACCCTAGTTACGAGCAGTACTTC
13,TRBJ2-1,-,TRBV12-3/TRBV12-4,once,CASTSQSYNEQFF,TGTGCCAGCACCTCGCAGTCCTACAATGAGCAGTTCTTC
12,TRBJ1-1,-,TRBV3-1,many,CASSPYGTEAFF,TGTGCCAGCAGCCCTTACGGGACTGAAGCTTTCTTT
14,TRBJ2-1,-,TRBV5-4,-,CASSSRERHNEQFF,TGTGCCAGCAGCTCCCGGGAACGCCACAATGAGCAGTTCTTC
17,TRBJ1-4,TRBD1,TRBV20-1,many,CSVRDRGRLGVDEKLFF,TGCAGTGTCCGGGACAGGGGACGCCTCGGGGTGGATGAAAAACTGTTTTTT
13,TRBJ1-6,-,TRBV6-5,few,CATRKLSNSPLHF,TGTGCCACGAGGAAATTATCCAATTCACCCCTCCACTTT
14,TRBJ2-2,-,TRBV11-2,many,CASSLNTGTGELFF,TGTGCCAGCAGCTTGAATACCGGGACCGGGGAGCTGTTTTTT
10,TRBJ2-1,-,TRBV20-1,-,CSAWMHEQFF,TGCAGTGCTTGGATGCATGAGCAGTTCTTC
13,TRBJ1-4,-,TRBV5-6,many,CASSHWTDEKLFF,TGTGCCAGCAGCCACTGGACAGATGAAAAACTGTTTTTT
11,TRBJ2-7,TRBD1,TRBV30,many,CASRDSYEQYF,TGTGCCTCCCGGGACAGTTACGAGCAGTACTTC